These 26 T cell receptor beta chains came from one sample sequenced in a study of shared clonotypes between healthy human individuals. The data were produced by immunoSEQ multiplex PCR, yet TCRdb's version contains in-frame clones alone and is incomplete. The sample includes 450,000 to 600,000 clones, approximately 79% of them seen just once. The source material was PBMCs. These receptors were taken from a woman between 35 and 50 years old in good health. Some clones in this sample may be carry-over from other donors' samples.

The V gene is TRBV5-4, the J gene TRBJ2-5; weak D call: TRBD1 (5 bases). This CDR3 has 15 amino acids. Germline CDR1 SGHNT, CDR2 YYREEE (reference sequence). Trimming removed 2 bases from V and 2 bases from J, with 13 bases in between. CDR3 DNA sequence: TGTGCCAGCAGCTTTGGGCAGGGTGGTCAAGAGACCCAGTACTTC. Translating gives CASSFGQGGQETQYF.

The chain uses TRBV4-1 and TRBJ2-2; D unresolved. The V gene's germline CDR1 is MGHRA and CDR2 YSYEKL. Trimming pared 1 base from V and 0 bases from J, leaving 3 bases between. The CDR3 is 14 residues long. The CDR3: CASSQVTNTGELFF. The DNA of the CDR3 is TGCGCCAGCAGCCAAGTGACGAACACCGGGGAGCTGTTTTTT.

The rearrangement links TRBV6-6 to TRBJ1-2; 8 bases are a match to TRBD1. V gave up 9 bases and J gave up 4 bases; unmatched junction bases: 4. CDR1 and CDR2 from the germline V gene are MNHNY and SVGAGI (reference sequence). The CDR3 is 12 amino acids. As DNA, the CDR3 is TGTGCCAGTGGAACAGGGGGCTATGGCTACACCTTC. It codes for CASGTGGYGYTF.

The CDR3 spells CASSQDFATSGFRQYF. The CDR3 DNA is TGCGCCAGCAGCCAAGATTTCGCAACCAGCGGGTTTAGGCAGTACTTC. The V call is TRBV4-3, the J call TRBJ2-7; possibly TRBD2 for D (6 bases). From germline, CDR1 is LGHNA and CDR2 YSLEER. The CDR3 runs to 16 residues. V was pared by 0 bases and J by 9 bases, with 21 bases between.

V and J are TRBV6-1 and TRBJ2-1; D is uncertain. Germline V gene data show CDR1 as MNHNS and CDR2 as SASEGT. Between the trimmed V and J ends, which lost 0 bases and 6 bases, there was a span of 12 bases. The CDR3 extends over 15 amino acids. The chain's CDR3 is CASSEAPWAPNEQFF. As DNA, the CDR3 is TGTGCCAGCAGTGAAGCGCCCTGGGCCCCCAATGAGCAGTTCTTC.

The chain has TRBV9 and TRBJ2-2; D remains unclear. This CDR3 is 14 amino acids long. Germline lookup yields CDR1 SGDLS and CDR2 YYNGEE. The V end was cut by 0 bases, the J end by 6 bases, with 9 bases between. Written as DNA, the CDR3 is TGTGCCAGCAGCGTAGCTGGGTGGGCCGGGGAGCTGTTTTTT. This gives the protein CASSVAGWAGELFF.

V usage is TRBV5-4 and J usage is TRBJ2-1, with 8 bases identical to TRBD2. Trimming at V came to 4 bases and at J to 7 bases, leaving 10 bases not matched to a gene. From germline, CDR1 is SGHNT and CDR2 YYREEE (reference sequence). CDR3 length equals 15 residues. The CDR3 here is CASSLMTLAENEQFF. The CDR3 nucleotides read TGTGCCAGCAGCCTCATGACACTAGCGGAGAATGAGCAGTTCTTC.

Notes on this clone: The junction does not match germline at one end; this may be a read error. The same CDR3 can be traced to other DNA sequences in this sample. V gene TRBV7-7 combines with J gene TRBJ2-5, with TRBD1 matching 7 bases. The CDR3 is made up of 13 amino acids. Per germline, CDR1 SSHAT and CDR2 FNYEAQ (reference sequence). The CDR3 spells CASSLDREETQYF. Here the CDR3 DNA reads TGTGCTAGCAGCTTAGACAGGGAAGAGACCCAGTACTTC.

This sequence joins TRBV6-6 and TRBJ1-2, with D unresolved. The germline V and J ends were trimmed by 8 bases and 7 bases, with 2 bases remaining between them. The CDR3 loop spans 8 amino acids. Germline V gene lookup returns CDR1 MNHNY and CDR2 SVGAGI (reference sequence). For the CDR3, the DNA is TGTGCCAGCGGTGGCTACACCTTC. Translating it yields CASGGYTF.

The chain has TRBV11-2 and TRBJ2-2; D not resolved. Trimming removed 2 bases from V and 3 bases from J, with 1 base in between. CDR3 length: 12 residues. Per germline, CDR1 SGHAT and CDR2 FQNNGV. CDR3 residues: CASSLYTGELFF. The DNA of the CDR3 is TGTGCCAGCAGCTTATACACCGGGGAGCTGTTTTTT.

In nucleotides, the CDR3 is TGTGCCAGCAGCAGACAGGTTTGGGGAGTAAGCCGCAAAAACATTCAGTACTTC. This codes for CASSRQVWGVSRKNIQYF. The chain employs TRBV7-8 and TRBJ2-4, with D maybe TRBD1 (6 bases). Germline lookup yields CDR1 SGHVS and CDR2 FQNEAQ. This CDR3 is 18 amino acids long. The V and J ends lost 5 bases and 3 bases respectively, with 23 bases between them.

The chain has TRBV29-1 and TRBJ2-1; TRBD1 agrees at 8 bases. Germline trimming cut 6 bases from V and 0 bases from J; bases unmatched to any gene: 7. Germline CDR1 SQVTM, CDR2 ANQGSEA. The CDR3 has 15 residues. CDR3 protein: CSVQQGGSSYNEQFF. The CDR3 DNA reads TGCAGCGTCCAACAGGGGGGTAGCTCCTACAATGAGCAGTTCTTC.

This clone was counted a single time. This rearrangement joins TRBV4-1 to TRBJ2-7; maybe TRBD2 (6 bases). The V end lost 1 base, the J end lost 2 bases, and 9 bases lay between the germline ends. The CDR3 covers 14 residues. CDR1 and CDR2 (germline): MGHRA, YSYEKL. This CDR3 is CASSQGGLAYEQYF. The CDR3 DNA reads as TGCGCCAGCAGCCAAGGGGGACTTGCCTACGAGCAGTACTTC.

CDR3 amino acids: CASTLGASGTFREQFF. The CDR3 DNA is TGTGCCAGCACCCTCGGGGCTAGCGGGACTTTTCGCGAGCAGTTCTTC. The V call is TRBV7-2, the J call TRBJ2-1; 9 bases agree with TRBD2. Germline V gene data show CDR1 as SGHTA and CDR2 as FQGNSA. Losses at the gene ends were 7 bases for V and 10 bases for J; bases not matched to a gene: 17. The CDR3 has 16 amino acids.

This clone was counted a few times. The sample holds other DNA sequences that translate to the same CDR3. The chain uses TRBV30 and TRBJ1-1; D ambiguous. Deletions cut 0 bases from V and 1 base from J, with 6 bases between. This CDR3 spans 13 amino acids. Per the germline V gene, CDR1 is GTSNPN and CDR2 is SVGIG (reference sequence). In DNA, the CDR3 is TGTGCCTGGAGTGTACGGGAGAACACTGAAGCTTTCTTT. It encodes CAWSVRENTEAFF.

This chain uses TRBV7-3 with TRBJ2-2; D is possibly TRBD2 (5 bases). The CDR3 runs to 15 residues. The germline CDR1 and CDR2 sequences are SGHTA and FQGTGA. The germline V and J ends were trimmed by 4 bases and 1 base, with 10 bases remaining between them. The CDR3 bases are TGTGCCAGCAGCTCCGGGGTCAGGAACACCGGGGAGCTGTTTTTT. Amino acid sequence: CASSSGVRNTGELFF. Together with reference TRBV7-3 and TRBJ2-2, the CDR3 gives the full variable domain: GAGVSQTPSNKVTEKGKYVELRCDPISGHTALYWYRQSLGQGPEFLIYFQGTGAADDSGLPNDRFFAVRPEGSVSTLKIQRTERGDSAVYLCASSSGVRNTGELFFGEGSRLTVL.

The CDR3 is CASSLGDHITDTQYF. The CDR3 coding sequence is TGTGCCAGCAGCTTAGGTGACCATATCACAGATACGCAGTATTTT. The V and J genes are TRBV7-3 and TRBJ2-3; D unclear. The V and J ends lost 2 bases and 2 bases respectively, with 11 bases between them. This CDR3 comprises 15 residues. Germline lookup yields CDR1 SGHTA and CDR2 FQGTGA.

Points on this clone: Different DNA sequences within this sample yield the same CDR3. This chain uses TRBV2 with TRBJ2-7, with TRBD1 identical over 7 bases. The ends lost 4 bases at V and 4 bases at J; junction bases unmatched: 1. The CDR3 has 12 residues. Germline lookup yields CDR1 SNHLY and CDR2 FYNNEI. This CDR3 reads CASSGQGYEQYF. The CDR3, as DNA: TGTGCCAGCAGTGGACAGGGATACGAGCAGTACTTC.

V is TRBV7-3 and J is TRBJ2-3, with a tentative D call TRBD2 (5 bases). CDR1 and CDR2 from the germline V gene are SGHTA and FQGTGA. The CDR3 is made up of 14 amino acids. V lost 2 bases, J lost 2 bases, and 8 bases lay in between. The chain's CDR3 is CASSLGLITDTQYF. In nucleotides, the CDR3 is TGTGCCAGCAGCTTAGGACTTATCACAGATACGCAGTATTTT.

The chain combines TRBV7-9 with TRBJ2-3; D ambiguous. The germline gives CDR1 SEHNR, CDR2 FQNEAQ (reference sequence). Trimming cost V 0 bases and J 4 bases, with 11 bases left between them. The CDR3 has 15 residues. CDR3 coding DNA: TGTGCCAGCAGCTTAGCGGCTCCCGCGGCAGATACGCAGTATTTT. It codes for CASSLAAPAADTQYF.

The chain carries TRBV5-1 and TRBJ2-1; unclear D gene. Germline CDR1 and CDR2: SGHRS and YFSETQ. With 1 base removed from V and 8 bases from J, the gap between germline ends came to 13 bases. The CDR3 runs to 14 residues. DNA for the CDR3: TGCGCCAGCAGCTTGACAGCAATCAGCGATGAGCAGTTCTTC. Its protein is CASSLTAISDEQFF.

This clone was observed at least ten times. V is TRBV7-9 and J is TRBJ1-2; D possibly corresponds to TRBD1 (6 bases). This CDR3 spans 14 amino acids. Germline V gene data show CDR1 as SEHNR and CDR2 as FQNEAQ (reference sequence). V was shortened by 0 bases and J by 6 bases, with 11 bases between the two germline ends. Here the CDR3 DNA reads TGTGCCAGCAGCTTAGCGCTGGCAGGGGATGGCTACACCTTC. Translating gives CASSLALAGDGYTF. Combining the CDR3 with reference TRBV7-9 and TRBJ1-2 gives the whole variable domain DTGVSQNPRHKITKRGQNVTFRCDPISEHNRLYWYRQTLGQGPEFLTYFQNEAQLEKSRLLSDRFSAERPKGSFSTLEIQRTEQGDSAMYLCASSLALAGDGYTFGSGTRLTVV.

The chain is built from TRBV2 and TRBJ2-2, with 13 bases lining up with TRBD2. This CDR3 contains 17 residues. After removal of 6 bases from V and 4 bases from J, the junction contained 8 bases not matched to a gene. Germline V lookup: CDR1 SNHLY, CDR2 FYNNEI. The CDR3 DNA reads as TGTGCCAGCAGGGAACTAGCGGGAGGGCCTATCACCGGGGAGCTGTTTTTT. This translates into CASRELAGGPITGELFF.

The chain uses TRBV5-1 and TRBJ2-5; 10 nucleotides align to TRBD2. The CDR3 has 15 residues. The germline V gene encodes CDR1 SGHRS and CDR2 YFSETQ. The junction had 4 bases not matched to a gene; V was cut back by 0 bases and J by 5 bases. CDR3 region: CASSLEASGSETQYF. The CDR3, as DNA: TGCGCCAGCAGCTTGGAGGCTAGCGGGAGTGAGACCCAGTACTTC.

With regard to this clone: This sequence is one base from a far larger clone and is likely a read error. The V gene is TRBV30, the J gene TRBJ1-4, with D possibly matching TRBD1 (5 bases). CDR3 length equals 15 residues. The germline gives CDR1 GTSNPN, CDR2 SVGIG (reference sequence). CDR3 loop: CALSVLRARGEKLFF. CDR3 bases: TGTGCCTTGAGTGTACTCAGGGCGAGGGGCGAAAAACTGTTTTTT.

The J gene is TRBJ1-1, the V gene TRBV7-8; D unclear. Germline V lookup: CDR1 SGHVS, CDR2 FQNEAQ. Trimming removed 2 bases at V and 1 base at J, with 8 bases between. The CDR3 is 14 residues long. The CDR3 bases are TGTGCCAGCAGCTTACCGGCGGGGAACACTGAAGCTTTCTTT. This codes for CASSLPAGNTEAFF.